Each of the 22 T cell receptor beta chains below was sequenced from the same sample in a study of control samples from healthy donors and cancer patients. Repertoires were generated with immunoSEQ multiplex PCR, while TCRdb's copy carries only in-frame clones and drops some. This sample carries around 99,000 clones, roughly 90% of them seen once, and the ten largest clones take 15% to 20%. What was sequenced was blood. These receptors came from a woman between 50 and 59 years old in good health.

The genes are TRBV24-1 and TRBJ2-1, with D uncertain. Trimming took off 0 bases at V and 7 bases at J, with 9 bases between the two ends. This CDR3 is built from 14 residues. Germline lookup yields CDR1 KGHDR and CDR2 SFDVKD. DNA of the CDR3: TGTGCCACCAGTGATTTGTGGCAGAGGAATGAGCAGTTCTTC. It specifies CATSDLWQRNEQFF.

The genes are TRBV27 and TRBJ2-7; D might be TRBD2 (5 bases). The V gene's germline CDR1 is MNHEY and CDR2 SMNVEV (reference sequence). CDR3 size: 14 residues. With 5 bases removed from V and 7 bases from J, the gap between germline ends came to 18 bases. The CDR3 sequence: CASSPLRGSLEQYF. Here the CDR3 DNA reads TGTGCCAGCAGTCCCCTTCGGGGATCTTTAGAGCAGTACTTC.

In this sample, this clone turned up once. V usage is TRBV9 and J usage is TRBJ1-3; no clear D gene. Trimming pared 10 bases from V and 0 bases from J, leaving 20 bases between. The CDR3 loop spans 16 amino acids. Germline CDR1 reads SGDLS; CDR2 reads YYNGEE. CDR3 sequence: CAGIDGEEGSGNTIYF. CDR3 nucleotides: TGTGCCGGAATAGACGGGGAAGAGGGCTCTGGAAACACCATATATTTT.

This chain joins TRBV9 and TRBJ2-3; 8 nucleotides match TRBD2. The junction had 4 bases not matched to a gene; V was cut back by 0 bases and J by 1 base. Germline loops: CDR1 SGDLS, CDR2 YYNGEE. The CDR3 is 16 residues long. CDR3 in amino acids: CASSVEAGEGTDTQYF. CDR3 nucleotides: TGTGCCAGCAGCGTAGAAGCGGGGGAAGGCACAGATACGCAGTATTTT.

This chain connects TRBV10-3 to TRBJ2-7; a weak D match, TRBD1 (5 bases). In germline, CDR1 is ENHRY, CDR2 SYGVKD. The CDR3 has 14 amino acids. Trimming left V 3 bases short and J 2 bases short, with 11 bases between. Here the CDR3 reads CAISDGAKTYEQYV. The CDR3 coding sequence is TGTGCCATCAGTGATGGGGCTAAAACCTACGAGCAGTACGTC.

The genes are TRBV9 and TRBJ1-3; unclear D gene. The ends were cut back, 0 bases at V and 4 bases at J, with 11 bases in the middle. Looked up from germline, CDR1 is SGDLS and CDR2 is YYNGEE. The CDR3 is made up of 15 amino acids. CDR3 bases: TGTGCCAGCAGCGTAGCCGATACGACGGGAAACACCATATATTTT. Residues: CASSVADTTGNTIYF.

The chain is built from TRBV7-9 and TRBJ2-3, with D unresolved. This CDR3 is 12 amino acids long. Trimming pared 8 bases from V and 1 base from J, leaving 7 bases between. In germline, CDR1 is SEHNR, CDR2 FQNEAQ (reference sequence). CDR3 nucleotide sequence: TGTGCCAGCCGCAGCGGCACAGATACGCAGTATTTT. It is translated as CASRSGTDTQYF. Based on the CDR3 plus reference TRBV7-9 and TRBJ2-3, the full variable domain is DTGVSQNPRHKITKRGQNVTFRCDPISEHNRLYWYRQTLGQGPEFLTYFQNEAQLEKSRLLSDRFSAERPKGSFSTLEIQRTEQGDSAMYLCASRSGTDTQYFGPGTRLTVL.

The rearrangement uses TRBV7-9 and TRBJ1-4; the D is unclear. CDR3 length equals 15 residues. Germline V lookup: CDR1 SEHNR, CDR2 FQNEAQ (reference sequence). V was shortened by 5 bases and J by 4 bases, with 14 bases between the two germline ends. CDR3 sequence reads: CASSAGETGNEKLFF. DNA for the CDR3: TGTGCCAGCAGCGCCGGGGAGACCGGTAATGAAAAACTGTTTTTT.

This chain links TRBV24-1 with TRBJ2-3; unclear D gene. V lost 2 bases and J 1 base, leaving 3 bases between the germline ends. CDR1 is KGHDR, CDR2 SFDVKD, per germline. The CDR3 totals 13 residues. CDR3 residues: CATSDWGTDTQYF. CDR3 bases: TGTGCCACCAGTGATTGGGGCACAGATACGCAGTATTTT.

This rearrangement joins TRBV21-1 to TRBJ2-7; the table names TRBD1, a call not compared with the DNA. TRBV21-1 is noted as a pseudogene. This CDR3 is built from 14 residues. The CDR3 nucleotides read TGTGCCAGCAGCAAACTGGGTCAGGTCTACGAGCAGTACTTC. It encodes CASSKLGQVYEQYF.

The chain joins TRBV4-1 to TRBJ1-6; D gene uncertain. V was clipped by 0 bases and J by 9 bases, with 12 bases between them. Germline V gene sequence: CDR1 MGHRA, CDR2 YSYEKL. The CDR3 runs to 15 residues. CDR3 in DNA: TGCGCCAGCAGCCAAGATCCCACCTCGACTTCACCCCTCCACTTT. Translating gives CASSQDPTSTSPLHF.

The DNA for the CDR3 is TGTGCCAGCAGCTTAGGGAGCGGGACTCACGGTGAGCAGTTCTTC. The encoded protein is CASSLGSGTHGEQFF. V gene TRBV7-3 combines with J gene TRBJ2-1; TRBD2 matches at 7 bases. Trimming removed 2 bases from V and 9 bases from J; junction bases left unmatched: 10. Looked up from germline, CDR1 is SGHTA and CDR2 is FQGTGA. The length of the CDR3 is 15 residues.

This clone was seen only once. CDR3 residues: CAWGGSYNSPLHF. CDR3 DNA: TGTGCCTGGGGGGGGTCCTATAATTCACCCCTCCACTTT. V is TRBV30 and J is TRBJ1-6; D may be TRBD1 (5 bases). With 5 bases removed from V and 1 base from J, the gap between germline ends came to 6 bases. This CDR3 has 13 residues. The germline V gene encodes CDR1 GTSNPN and CDR2 SVGIG (reference sequence).

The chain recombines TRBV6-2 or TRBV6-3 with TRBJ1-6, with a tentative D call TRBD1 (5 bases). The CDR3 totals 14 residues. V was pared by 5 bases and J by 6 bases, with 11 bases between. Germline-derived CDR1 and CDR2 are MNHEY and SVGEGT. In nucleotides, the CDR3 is TGTGCCAGCAGTAGCCAGGGTTTTAATTCACCCCTCCACTTT. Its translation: CASSSQGFNSPLHF.

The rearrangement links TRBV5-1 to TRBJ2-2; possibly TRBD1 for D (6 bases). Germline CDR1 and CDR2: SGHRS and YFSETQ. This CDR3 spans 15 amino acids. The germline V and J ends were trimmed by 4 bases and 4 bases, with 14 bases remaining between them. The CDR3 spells CASSLTTGSTGELFF. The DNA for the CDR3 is TGCGCCAGCAGCCTCACGACAGGTAGCACCGGGGAGCTGTTTTTT.

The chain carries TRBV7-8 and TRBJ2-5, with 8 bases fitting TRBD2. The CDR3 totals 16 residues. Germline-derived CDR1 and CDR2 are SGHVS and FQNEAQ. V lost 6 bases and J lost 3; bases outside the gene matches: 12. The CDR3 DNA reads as TGTGCCAGCAGTCAAGGCCGCGGGGGGTTAAAAGAGACCCAGTACTTC. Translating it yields CASSQGRGGLKETQYF.

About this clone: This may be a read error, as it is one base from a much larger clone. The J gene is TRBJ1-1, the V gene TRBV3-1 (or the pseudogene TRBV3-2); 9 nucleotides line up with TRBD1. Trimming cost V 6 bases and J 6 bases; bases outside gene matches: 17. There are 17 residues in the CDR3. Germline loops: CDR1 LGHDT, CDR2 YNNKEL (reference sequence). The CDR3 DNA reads TGTGCCAGCAGGCCGCGCTTCATCGGGACAGGGAGGTCTGAAGCTTTCTTT. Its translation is CASRPRFIGTGRSEAFF.

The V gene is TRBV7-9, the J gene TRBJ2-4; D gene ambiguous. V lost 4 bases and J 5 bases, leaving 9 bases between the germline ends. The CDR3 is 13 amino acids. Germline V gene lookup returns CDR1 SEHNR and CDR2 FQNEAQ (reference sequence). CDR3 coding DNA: TGTGCCAGCAGCTCCCTTGCCGAAAACATTCAGTACTTC. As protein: CASSSLAENIQYF.

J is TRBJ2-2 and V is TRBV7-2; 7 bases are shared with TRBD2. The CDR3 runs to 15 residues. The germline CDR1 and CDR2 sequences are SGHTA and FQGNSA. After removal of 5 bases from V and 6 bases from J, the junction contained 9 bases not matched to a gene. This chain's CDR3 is CASSGSTSSAGELFF. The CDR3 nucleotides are TGTGCCAGCAGCGGGTCGACTAGCTCCGCCGGGGAGCTGTTTTTT.

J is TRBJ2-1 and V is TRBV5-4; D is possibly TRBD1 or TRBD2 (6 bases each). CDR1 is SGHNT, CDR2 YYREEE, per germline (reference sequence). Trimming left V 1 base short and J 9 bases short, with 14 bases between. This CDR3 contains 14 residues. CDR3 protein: CASSLTWGAGEQFF. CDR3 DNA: TGTGCCAGCAGCTTGACGTGGGGGGCTGGTGAGCAGTTCTTC.

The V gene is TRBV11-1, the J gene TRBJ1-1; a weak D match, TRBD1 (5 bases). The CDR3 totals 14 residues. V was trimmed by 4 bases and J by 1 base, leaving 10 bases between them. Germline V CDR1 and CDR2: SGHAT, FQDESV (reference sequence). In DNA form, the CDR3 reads TGTGCCAGCAGCTACAATCAGGGGAACACTGAAGCTTTCTTT. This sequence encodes CASSYNQGNTEAFF. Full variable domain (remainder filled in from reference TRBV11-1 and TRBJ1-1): EAEVAQSPRYKITEKSQAVAFWCDPISGHATLYWYRQILGQGPELLVQFQDESVVDDSQLPKDRFSAERLKGVDSTLKIQPAELGDSAMYLCASSYNQGNTEAFFGQGTRLTVV.

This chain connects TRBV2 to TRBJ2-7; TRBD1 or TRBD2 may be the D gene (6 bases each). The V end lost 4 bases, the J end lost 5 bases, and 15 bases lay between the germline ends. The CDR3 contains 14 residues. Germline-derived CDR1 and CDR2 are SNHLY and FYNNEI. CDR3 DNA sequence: TGTGCCAGCAGTGTTCTGTGGGGGGCTGACGAGCAGTACTTC. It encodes CASSVLWGADEQYF.